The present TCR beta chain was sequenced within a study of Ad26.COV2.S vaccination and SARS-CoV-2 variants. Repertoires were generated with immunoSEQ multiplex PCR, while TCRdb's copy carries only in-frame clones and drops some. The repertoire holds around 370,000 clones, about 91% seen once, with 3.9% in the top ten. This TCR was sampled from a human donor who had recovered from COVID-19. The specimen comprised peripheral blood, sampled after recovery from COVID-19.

CDR3 protein: CASSYRGTYNSPLHF. The CDR3 DNA follows: TGTGCCAGCAGTTACAGGGGAACCTATAATTCACCCCTCCACTTT. The chain has TRBV6-5 and TRBJ1-6, with D perhaps matching TRBD1 (5 bases). The CDR3 contains 15 residues. CDR1 MNHEY and CDR2 SVGAGI come from the germline V gene. Deletions cut 2 bases from V and 2 bases from J, with 7 bases between.